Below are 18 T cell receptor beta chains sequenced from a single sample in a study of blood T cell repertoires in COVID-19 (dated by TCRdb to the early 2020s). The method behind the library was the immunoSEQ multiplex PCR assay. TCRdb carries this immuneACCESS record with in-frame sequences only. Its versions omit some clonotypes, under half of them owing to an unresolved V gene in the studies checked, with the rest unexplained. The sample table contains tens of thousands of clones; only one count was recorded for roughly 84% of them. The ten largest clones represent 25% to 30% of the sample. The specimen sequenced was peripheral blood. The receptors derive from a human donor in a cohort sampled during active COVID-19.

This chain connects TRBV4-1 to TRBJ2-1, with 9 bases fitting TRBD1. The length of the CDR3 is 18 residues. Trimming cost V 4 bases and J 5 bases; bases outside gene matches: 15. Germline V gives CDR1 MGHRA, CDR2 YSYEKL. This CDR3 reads CASSLVTIGDRVDNEQFF. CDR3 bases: TGCGCCAGCAGCCTGGTGACAATTGGGGACAGGGTTGACAATGAGCAGTTCTTC.

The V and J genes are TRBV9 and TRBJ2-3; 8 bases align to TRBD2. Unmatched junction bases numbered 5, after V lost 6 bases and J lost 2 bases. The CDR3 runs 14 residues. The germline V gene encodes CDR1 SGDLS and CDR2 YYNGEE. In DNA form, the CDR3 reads TGTGCCAGCACGGGAGGGGACTCCACAGATACGCAGTATTTT. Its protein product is CASTGGDSTDTQYF.

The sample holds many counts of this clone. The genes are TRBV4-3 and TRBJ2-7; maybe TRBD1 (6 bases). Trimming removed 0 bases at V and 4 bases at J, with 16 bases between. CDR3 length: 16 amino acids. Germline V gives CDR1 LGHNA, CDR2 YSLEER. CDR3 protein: CASSQDLSGARYEQYF. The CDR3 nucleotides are TGCGCCAGCAGCCAAGACCTTTCAGGGGCACGATACGAGCAGTACTTC.

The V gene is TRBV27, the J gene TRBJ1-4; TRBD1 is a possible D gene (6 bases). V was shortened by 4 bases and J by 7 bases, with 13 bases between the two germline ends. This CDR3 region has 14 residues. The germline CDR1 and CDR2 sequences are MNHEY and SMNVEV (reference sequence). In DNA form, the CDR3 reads TGTGCCAGCAGTTCCCAGGGGCCAGGTGAAAAACTGTTTTTT. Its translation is CASSSQGPGEKLFF.

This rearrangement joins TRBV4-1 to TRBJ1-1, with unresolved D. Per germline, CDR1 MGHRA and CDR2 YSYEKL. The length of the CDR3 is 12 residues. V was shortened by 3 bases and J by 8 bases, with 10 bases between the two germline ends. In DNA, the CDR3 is TGCGCCAGCAGCCAGAGCCGCGGGGAAGCTTTCTTT. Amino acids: CASSQSRGEAFF.

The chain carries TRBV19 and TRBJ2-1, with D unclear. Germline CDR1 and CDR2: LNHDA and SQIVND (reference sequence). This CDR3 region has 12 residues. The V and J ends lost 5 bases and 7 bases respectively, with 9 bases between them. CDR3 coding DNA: TGTGCCAGTAGTGCCCGGGTGAATGAGCAGTTCTTC. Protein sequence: CASSARVNEQFF.

CDR3 sequence reads: CASSLLLRNRENSPLHF. CDR3 in DNA: TGTGCCAGCAGTTTATTATTACGGAACAGGGAGAATTCACCCCTCCACTTT. This chain uses TRBV27 with TRBJ1-6, with D tentatively TRBD1 (6 bases). From germline, CDR1 is MNHEY and CDR2 SMNVEV (reference sequence). The CDR3 loop spans 17 amino acids. The germline V and J ends were trimmed by 1 base and 7 bases, with 17 bases remaining between them.

CDR3 residues: CASSSRQGGNSPLHF. In nucleotides, the CDR3 is TGCGCCAGCAGCTCGAGACAGGGGGGTAATTCACCCCTCCACTTT. The rearrangement joins TRBV5-1 to TRBJ1-6, with 9 nucleotides matching TRBD1. Germline assignment: CDR1 SGHRS and CDR2 YFSETQ. V shed 3 bases and J 6 bases; nucleotides not matched to a gene: 4. CDR3 length: 15 amino acids.

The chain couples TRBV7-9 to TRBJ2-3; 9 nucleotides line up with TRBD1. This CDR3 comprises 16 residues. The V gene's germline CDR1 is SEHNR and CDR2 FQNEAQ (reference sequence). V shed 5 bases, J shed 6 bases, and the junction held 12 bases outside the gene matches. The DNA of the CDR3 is TGTGCCAGCAGCCAGATACAGGGGGCAGAGGACGATACGCAGTATTTT. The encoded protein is CASSQIQGAEDDTQYF.

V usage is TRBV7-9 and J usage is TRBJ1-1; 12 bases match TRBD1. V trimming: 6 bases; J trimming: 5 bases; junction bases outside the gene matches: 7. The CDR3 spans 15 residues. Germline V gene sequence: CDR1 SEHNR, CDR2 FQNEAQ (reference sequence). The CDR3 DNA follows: TGTGCCAGCAGAGGGACAGGGGGCTCGAGGACTGAAGCTTTCTTT. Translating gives CASRGTGGSRTEAFF.

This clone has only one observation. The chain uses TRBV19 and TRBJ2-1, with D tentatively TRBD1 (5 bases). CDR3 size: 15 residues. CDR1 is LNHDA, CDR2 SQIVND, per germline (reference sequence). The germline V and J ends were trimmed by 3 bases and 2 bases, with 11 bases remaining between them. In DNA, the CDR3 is TGTGCCAGTAGTATTACAGGCAGCACCTACAATGAGCAGTTCTTC. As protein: CASSITGSTYNEQFF.

The CDR3 DNA reads as TGTGCCAGCAGCCAAGTTCCGGGGGTACATGCGTACTTC. Amino acids: CASSQVPGVHAYF. This chain connects TRBV3-1 (or the pseudogene TRBV3-2) to TRBJ2-7; D is perhaps TRBD2 (6 bases). Trimming removed 1 base from V and 12 bases from J, with 16 bases in between. CDR3 length: 13 amino acids. Germline V gene data show CDR1 as LGHDT and CDR2 as YNNKEL (reference sequence).

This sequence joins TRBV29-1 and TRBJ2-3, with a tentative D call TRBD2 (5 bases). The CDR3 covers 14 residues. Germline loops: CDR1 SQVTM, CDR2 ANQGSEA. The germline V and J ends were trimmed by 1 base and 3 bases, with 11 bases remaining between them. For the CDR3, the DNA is TGCAGCGTTGAAGGGGGAGAATCAACAGATACGCAGTATTTT. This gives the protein CSVEGGESTDTQYF.

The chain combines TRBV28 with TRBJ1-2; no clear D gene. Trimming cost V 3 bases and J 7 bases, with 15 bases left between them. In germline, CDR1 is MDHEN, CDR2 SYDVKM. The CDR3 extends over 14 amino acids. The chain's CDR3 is CASSFGIVSIGYTF. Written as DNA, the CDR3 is TGTGCCAGCAGTTTCGGGATAGTCTCGATTGGCTACACCTTC.

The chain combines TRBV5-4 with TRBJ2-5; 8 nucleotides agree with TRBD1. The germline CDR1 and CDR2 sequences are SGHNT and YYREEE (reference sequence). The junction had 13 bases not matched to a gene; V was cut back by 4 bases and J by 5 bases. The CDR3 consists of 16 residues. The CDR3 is CASSHLGQGRPETQYF. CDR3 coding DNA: TGTGCCAGCAGCCACCTCGGACAGGGCAGGCCGGAGACCCAGTACTTC.

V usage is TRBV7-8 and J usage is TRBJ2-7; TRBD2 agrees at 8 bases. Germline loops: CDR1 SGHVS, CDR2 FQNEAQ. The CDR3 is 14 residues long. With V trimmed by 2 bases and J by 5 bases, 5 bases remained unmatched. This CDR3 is CASSLRGGLNEQYF. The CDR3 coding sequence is TGTGCCAGCAGCTTACGGGGGGGCCTCAACGAGCAGTACTTC.

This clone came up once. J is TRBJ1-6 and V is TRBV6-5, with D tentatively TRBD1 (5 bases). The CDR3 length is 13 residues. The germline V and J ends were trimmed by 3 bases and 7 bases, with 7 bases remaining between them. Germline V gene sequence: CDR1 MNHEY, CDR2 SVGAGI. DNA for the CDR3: TGTGCCAGCAGTTATCAGGGAAATTCACCCCTCCACTTT. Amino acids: CASSYQGNSPLHF.

This CDR3 is CASSAPGSGDLYGYTF. The CDR3 nucleotides read TGTGCCAGCAGCGCCCCCGGATCTGGAGACCTCTATGGCTACACCTTC. This rearrangement joins TRBV9 to TRBJ1-2; D is unclear. The germline V gene has CDR1 SGDLS and CDR2 YYNGEE. The CDR3 has 16 amino acids. The germline V and J ends were trimmed by 3 bases and 4 bases, with 19 bases remaining between them.